This section outlines one T cell receptor (beta chain) sequence together with its context. This sample stems from a study of PD-1 and CTLA-4 blockade in melanoma. The protocol was immunoSEQ multiplex PCR, while the TCRdb copy is restricted to in-frame clones and leaves out a portion. The sample has almost 30,000 clones, around 90% seen once. V lost 8 bases to trimming and J lost 6 bases; unmatched junction nucleotides: 11. Germline values: CDR1 SGHAT, CDR2 FQNNGV. The CDR3 sequence is 14 residues long. Sample: CD8+ T cells from peripheral blood, taken before anti-PD-1 treatment. This receptor was identified in a human donor with melanoma. The rearrangement joins TRBV11-2 to TRBJ2-7; 9 nucleotides match TRBD1. CDR3 nucleotides: TGTGCCAGCGGGACCGGGACAGGGACCGCCGAGCAGTACTTC. Its translation: CASGTGTGTAEQYF.